Sequencing of this TCR beta chain was carried out in a study of OX40 agonist ivuxolimab in advanced cancers. Assay: immunoSEQ multiplex PCR; the TCRdb copy retains only in-frame clones and omits some. The table has about 92,000 clones, roughly four fifths seen once. The input for sequencing was CD4+ or CD8+ T cells sorted from blood, taken in a trial of the OX40 agonist ivuxolimab. The TCR originated in an adult with an advanced solid tumor such as melanoma, head and neck, liver or kidney cancer.

CDR3 amino acids: CASSQDLAGASSYEQYF. DNA of the CDR3: TGTGCCAGCAGCCAAGATCTAGCGGGAGCCAGCTCCTACGAGCAGTACTTC. The chain has TRBV4-2 and TRBJ2-7, with 10 bases lining up with TRBD2. The CDR3 has 17 amino acids. Trimming removed 0 bases from V and 0 bases from J; junction bases left unmatched: 5. Germline CDR1 and CDR2: LGHNA and YNFKEQ.